This TCR beta chain was identified during a study of T cell responses to AZD1222 COVID-19 vaccine (dated by TCRdb to the early 2020s). At the level of the whole study: Because spike-specific TCR depth and breadth did not differ between the two schedules, AZD1222 recipients who got a second dose at roughly 4 weeks were pooled with those who got a second dose at roughly 12 weeks. Trial participants were enrolled by age into 18-55, 56-69 and 70-plus year subgroups, with around 140, 26 and 57 TCR-sequenced participants respectively. TCR sequencing was performed for roughly 250 trial participants, of whom about 200 were given two doses of AZD1222 and around 25 were given two doses of MenACWY control vaccine.

According to the study, the label for this sample's time point signals: baseline before first vaccination. Vaccinee samples came from UK trials COV001 and COV002, including a single-blind randomized controlled phase 2/3 trial of AZD1222 (ChAdOx1 nCoV-19) in healthy adults. For TCRbeta chain sequencing, PBMC samples were collected from trial participants at day 0 and at day 28 after the second dose. The CDR3 regions of human TCRbeta chains were analyzed by immunosequencing. Concerning the study's data processing: Repertoire TCRs were checked for matches against a reference library of SARS-CoV-2-specific TCRs that had been generated using the MIRA antigen-specificity platform. Breadth meant the fraction of unique TCRs that were SARS-CoV-2-associated, whereas depth meant the fraction of total T cells that were SARS-CoV-2-associated. Using the MIRA data, each spike-specific TCR was assigned both to the spike region to which the TCR was reactive and to a CD4 or CD8 class. Log10-transformed breadth and depth values were compared by one-way ANOVA with Sidak's multiple comparisons tests. TCRdb re-hosts the immuneACCESS table, in-frame sequences only. Its copies lack some clones; in the studies checked, an unresolved V gene accounts for under half of them, and the cause for the rest is not known. D and trimming come from the DNA, and the V and J calls and clone size come from that table. In this sample the table shows about 73,000 clones, around 88% of which occur a single time. The ten top clones hold around 19% of the sample.

On this clone: Its antigen is not yet known. No base qualities exist here, and no much larger clone lies one base off it.

Summary of the overall study and its limitations: The vaccine-associated CD4 TCRs covered the entire spike protein, and the dominant responses fell in regions 160-218 and 743-854. Conclusions about previously exposed vaccinees were limited because only six or seven AZD1222 recipients were SARS-CoV-2 seropositive at baseline. No day 14 peak-response samples were available, so repertoires were characterized only after the peak T cell response. Reportedly, almost half of the unique spike-specific TCRs recognized epitopes lying outside the regions that are mutated in the B.1.351 and B.1.1.7 variants. The 56-69-year group was small, and its depth increase did not reach significance, likely because of low power. After two AZD1222 doses, spike-specific TCR breadth and depth were significantly higher than at day 0 and than in MenACWY recipients. Participants were mostly white British and included more females than males, and it was suggested by the authors that clonal diversity may have been underestimated.

The receptor was isolated from an adult in good health. The sample consisted of peripheral blood, taken on day 0 of AZD1222 vaccination.

The nucleotide sequence is given as TGTGCCAGCAGTTTCGGGTCGGGCCAAGAGACCCAGTACTTC. It encodes CASSFGSGQETQYF. The V and J genes are TRBV28 and TRBJ2-5, with no confidently assigned D gene. According to the germline V gene, CDR1 reads MDHEN and CDR2 reads SYDVKM. Deletion took 3 bases off V and 1 base off J, with a span of 9 bases between the germline ends. The cysteine opens and the phenylalanine closes a CDR3 of 14 amino acids. CDR3 DNA is the only sequence kept; it has 42 bases, read in frame from the first base. This CDR3, with the reference TRBV28 and TRBJ2-5 proteins standing in past its ends, gives the full variable domain DVKVTQSSRYLVKRTGEKVFLECVQDMDHENMFWYRQDPGLGLRLIYFSYDVKMKEKGDIPEGYSVSREKKERFSLILESASTNQTSMYLCASSFGSGQETQYFGPGTRLLVL.